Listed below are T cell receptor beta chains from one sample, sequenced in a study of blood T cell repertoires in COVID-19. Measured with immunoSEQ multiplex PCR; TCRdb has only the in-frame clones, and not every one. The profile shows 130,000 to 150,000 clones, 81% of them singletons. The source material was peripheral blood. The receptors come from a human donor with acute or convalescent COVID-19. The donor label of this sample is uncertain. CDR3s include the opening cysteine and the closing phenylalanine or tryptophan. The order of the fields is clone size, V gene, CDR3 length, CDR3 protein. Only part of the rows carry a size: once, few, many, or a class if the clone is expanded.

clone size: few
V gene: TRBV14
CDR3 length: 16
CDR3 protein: CASSPRGGSPEETQYF

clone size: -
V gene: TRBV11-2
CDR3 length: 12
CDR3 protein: CASSLSRSEQYF

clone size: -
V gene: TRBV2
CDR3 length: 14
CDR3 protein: CASSALLEGIGYTF

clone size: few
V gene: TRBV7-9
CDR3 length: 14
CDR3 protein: CASSPRDRGLKAFF

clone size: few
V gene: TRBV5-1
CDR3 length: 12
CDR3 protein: CASREGHNEQFF

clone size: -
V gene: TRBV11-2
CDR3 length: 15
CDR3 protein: CASSLDFTREYGYTF

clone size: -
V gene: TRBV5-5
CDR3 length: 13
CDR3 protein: CASSLGGDSPLHF

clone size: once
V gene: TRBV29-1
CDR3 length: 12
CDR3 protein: CSVDSQGAEAFF

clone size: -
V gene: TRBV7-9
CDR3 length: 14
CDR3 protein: CASTGRGSTDTQYF

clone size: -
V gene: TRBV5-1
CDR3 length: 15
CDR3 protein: CASSFSPGTTYEQYF

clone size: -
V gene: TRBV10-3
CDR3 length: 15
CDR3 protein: CAIRSQGASYNEQFF

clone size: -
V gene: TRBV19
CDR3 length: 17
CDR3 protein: CASSKPVRGQGNQPQHF

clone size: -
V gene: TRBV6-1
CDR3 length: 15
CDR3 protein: CASSEGGLGQETQYF

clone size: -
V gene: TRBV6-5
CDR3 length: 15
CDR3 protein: CASSSPSGGAHEQYF

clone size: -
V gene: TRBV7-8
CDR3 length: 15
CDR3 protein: CASSLTAGGGYGYTF

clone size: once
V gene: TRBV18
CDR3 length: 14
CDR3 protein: CASSPISVSYEQYF

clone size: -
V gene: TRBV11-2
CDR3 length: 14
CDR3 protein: CASSLDRVKRGYTF

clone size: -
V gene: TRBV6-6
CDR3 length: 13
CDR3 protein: CASKSTGGYGYTF

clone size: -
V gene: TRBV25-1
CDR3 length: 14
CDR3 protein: CATSGISYNSPLHF

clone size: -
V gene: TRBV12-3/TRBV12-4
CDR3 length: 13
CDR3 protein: CASLPPGGDEQFF

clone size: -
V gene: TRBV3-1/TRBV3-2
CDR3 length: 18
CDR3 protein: CASSQVVTGVTNTGELFF

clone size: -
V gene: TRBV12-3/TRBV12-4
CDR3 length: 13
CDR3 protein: CASSLRDTLKAFF

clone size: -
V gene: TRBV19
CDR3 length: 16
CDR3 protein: CASSHRTGQRNTEAFF

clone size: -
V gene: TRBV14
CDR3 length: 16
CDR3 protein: CASSLTREARRAEQFF

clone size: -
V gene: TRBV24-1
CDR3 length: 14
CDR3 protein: CATSDPTSGTDWHF

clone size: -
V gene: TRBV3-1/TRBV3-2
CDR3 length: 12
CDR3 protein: CASSQPGAGYTF

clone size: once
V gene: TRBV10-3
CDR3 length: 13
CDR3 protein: CAAFPTGGAEAFF

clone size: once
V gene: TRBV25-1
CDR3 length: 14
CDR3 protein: CASRAEITTNEAFF

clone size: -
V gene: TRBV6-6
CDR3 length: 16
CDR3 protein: CASSPGRTIHYNEQFF

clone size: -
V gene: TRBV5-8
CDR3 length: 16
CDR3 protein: CASSLGGGPSNQPQHF

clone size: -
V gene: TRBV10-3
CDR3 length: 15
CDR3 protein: CAISERGQTNYGYTF

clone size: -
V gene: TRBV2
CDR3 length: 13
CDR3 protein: CASSKDRPTEAFF

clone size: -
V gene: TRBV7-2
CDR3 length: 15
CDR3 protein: CASSSPRGQKETQYF

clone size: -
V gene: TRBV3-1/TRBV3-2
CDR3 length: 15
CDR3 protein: CASSPTGQGNSPLHF

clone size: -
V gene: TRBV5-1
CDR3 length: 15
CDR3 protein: CASSGGQGVTDTQYF

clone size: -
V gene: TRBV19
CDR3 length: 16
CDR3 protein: CASSIEGTTSAQGQFF

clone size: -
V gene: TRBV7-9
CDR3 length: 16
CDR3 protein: CASSLARGVRDSPLHF

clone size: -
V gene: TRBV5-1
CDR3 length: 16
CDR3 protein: CASSLWDRASKNIQYF

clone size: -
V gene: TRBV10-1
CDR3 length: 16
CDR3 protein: CASMGDPGRTNEKLFF

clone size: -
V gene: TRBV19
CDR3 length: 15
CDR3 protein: CASSIAQGFYNEQFF

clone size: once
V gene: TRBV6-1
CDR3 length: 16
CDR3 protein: CASSGVTHTNTGELFF

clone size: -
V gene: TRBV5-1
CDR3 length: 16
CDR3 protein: CASSLNAGAPTDTQYF

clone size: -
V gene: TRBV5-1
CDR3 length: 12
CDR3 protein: CASSSPGVGYTF

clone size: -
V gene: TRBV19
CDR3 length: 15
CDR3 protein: CASSIISSGQETQYF

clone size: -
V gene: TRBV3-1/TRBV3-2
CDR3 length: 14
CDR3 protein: CASSESGTGVVAFF

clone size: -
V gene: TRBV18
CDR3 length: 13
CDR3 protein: CASSPGVRVRPFF

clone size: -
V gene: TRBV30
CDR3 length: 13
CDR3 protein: CAWRPQGRTEAFF

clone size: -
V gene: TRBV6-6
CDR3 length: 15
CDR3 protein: CASRAGTSGYETQYF

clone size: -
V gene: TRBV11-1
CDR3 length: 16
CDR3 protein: CASSLSRDTAFEKLFF